Here is one T cell receptor beta chain with its context. Original analysis: Estimation of nucleated cell counts was performed using reference gene primer amplification. Libraries were prepared by immunoSEQ multiplex PCR; TCRdb keeps only in-frame clonotypes and omits some of them. The D gene and trimming were derived from the DNA, and the V and J assignments and clone size from that table. This table has some 220,000 clones, nearly 85% appearing once. This sample stems from a study of blood T cell repertoires in COVID-19. Looking at the study overall: From the United States, Italy and Spain came samples of acute and convalescent COVID-19.

This CDR3 has 18 residues. Germline CDR1 and CDR2: LGHNA and YSLEER. V was clipped by 1 base and J by 2 bases; unmatched bases: 10. Seattle's cohort entered during active infection and was followed longitudinally. The TCR sequence derives from a woman in her twenties or thirties with COVID-19, enrolled during active disease. Sequencing was done on a sample of peripheral blood. The rearrangement joins TRBV4-3 to TRBJ2-3; 9 bases are a match to TRBD2. This chain's CDR3 is CASSQVQREVPFTDTQYF. The CDR3 DNA is TGCGCCAGCAGCCAAGTCCAGCGGGAGGTACCGTTCACAGATACGCAGTATTTT.